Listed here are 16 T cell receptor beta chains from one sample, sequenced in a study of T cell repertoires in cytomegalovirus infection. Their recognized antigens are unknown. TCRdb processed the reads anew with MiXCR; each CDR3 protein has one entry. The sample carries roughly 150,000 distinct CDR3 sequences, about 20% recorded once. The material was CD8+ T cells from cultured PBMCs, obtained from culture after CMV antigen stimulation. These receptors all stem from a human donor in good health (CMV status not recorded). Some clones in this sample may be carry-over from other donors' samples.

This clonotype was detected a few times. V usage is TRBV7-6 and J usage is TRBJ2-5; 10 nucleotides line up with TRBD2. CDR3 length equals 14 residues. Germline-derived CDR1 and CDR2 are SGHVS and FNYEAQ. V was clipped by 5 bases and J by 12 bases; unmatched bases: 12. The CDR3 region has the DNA TGTGCCAGCAGCCCCCGGGCTAGCGGGGGAACGGAGTACTTC. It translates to CASSPRASGGTEYF.

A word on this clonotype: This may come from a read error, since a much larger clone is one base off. The CDR3 DNA is TGTGCCAGCAGCGACTGGGACTTAGATTACACAGATACGCAGTATTTT. Amino acids: CASSDWDLDYTDTQYF. The rearrangement uses TRBV5-6 and TRBJ2-3; TRBD2 is a possible D gene (6 bases). Germline V gene lookup returns CDR1 SGHDT and CDR2 YYEEEE. There are 16 residues in the CDR3. The ends were cut back, 4 bases at V and 2 bases at J, with 17 bases in the middle.

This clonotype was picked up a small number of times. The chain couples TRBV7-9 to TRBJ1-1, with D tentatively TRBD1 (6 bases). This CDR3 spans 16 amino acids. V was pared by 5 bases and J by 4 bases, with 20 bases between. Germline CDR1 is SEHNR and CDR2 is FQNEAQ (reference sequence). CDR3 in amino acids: CASSPISGGQGTEAFF. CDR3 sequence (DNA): TGTGCCAGCAGCCCCATTAGCGGGGGGCAGGGCACTGAAGCTTTCTTT.

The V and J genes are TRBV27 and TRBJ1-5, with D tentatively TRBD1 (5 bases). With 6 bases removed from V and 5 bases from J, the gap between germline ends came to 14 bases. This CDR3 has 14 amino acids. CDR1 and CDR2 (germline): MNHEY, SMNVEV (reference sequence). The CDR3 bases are TGTGCCAGCAGACCCTCGGGGGATTATCAGCCCCAGCATTTT. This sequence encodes CASRPSGDYQPQHF.

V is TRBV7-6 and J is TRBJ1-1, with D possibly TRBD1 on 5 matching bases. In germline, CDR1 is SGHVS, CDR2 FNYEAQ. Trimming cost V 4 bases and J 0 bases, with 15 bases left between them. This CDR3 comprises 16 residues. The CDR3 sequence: CASSSKGIGMNTEAFF. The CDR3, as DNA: TGTGCCAGCAGCTCAAAGGGGATCGGCATGAACACTGAAGCTTTCTTT. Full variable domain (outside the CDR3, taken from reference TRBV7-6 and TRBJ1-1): GAGVSQSPRYKVTKRGQDVALRCDPISGHVSLYWYRQALGQGPEFLTYFNYEAQQDKSGLPNDRFSAERPEGSISTLTIQRTEQRDSAMYRCASSSKGIGMNTEAFFGQGTRLTVV.

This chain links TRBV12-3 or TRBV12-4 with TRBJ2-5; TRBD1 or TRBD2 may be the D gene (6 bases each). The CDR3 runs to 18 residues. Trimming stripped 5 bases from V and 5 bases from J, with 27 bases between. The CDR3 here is CASSGVIPRDTSGETQYF. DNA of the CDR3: TGTGCCAGCAGTGGGGTTATTCCGCGGGACACCTCTGGGGAGACCCAGTACTTC.

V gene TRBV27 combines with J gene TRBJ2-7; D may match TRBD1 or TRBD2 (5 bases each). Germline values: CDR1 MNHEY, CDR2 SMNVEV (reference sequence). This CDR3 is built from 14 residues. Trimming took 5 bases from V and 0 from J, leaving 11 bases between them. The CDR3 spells CASSLGRSSYEQYF. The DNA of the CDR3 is TGTGCCAGCAGTCTGGGACGGAGCTCCTACGAGCAGTACTTC.

The CDR3 protein is CASSARQGMNTEAFF. CDR3 bases: TGTGCCAGCAGTGCCCGACAGGGGATGAACACTGAAGCTTTCTTT. The genes are TRBV6-1 and TRBJ1-1; 8 bases agree with TRBD1. The length of the CDR3 is 15 residues. The V and J ends lost 4 bases and 0 bases, in that order; junction bases with no gene match: 4. CDR1 is MNHNS, CDR2 SASEGT, per germline.

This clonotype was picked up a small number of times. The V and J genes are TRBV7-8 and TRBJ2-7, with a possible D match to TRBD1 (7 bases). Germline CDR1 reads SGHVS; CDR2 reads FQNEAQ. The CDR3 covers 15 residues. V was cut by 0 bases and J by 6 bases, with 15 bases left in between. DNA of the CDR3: TGTGCCAGCAGCTTAGCTCAGGGGGGCGCTTCCGAGCAGTACTTC. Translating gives CASSLAQGGASEQYF.

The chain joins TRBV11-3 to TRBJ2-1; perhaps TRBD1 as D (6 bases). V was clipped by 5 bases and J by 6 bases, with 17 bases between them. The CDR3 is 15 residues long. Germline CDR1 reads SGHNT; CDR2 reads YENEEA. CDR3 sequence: CASSLDRTMINEQFF. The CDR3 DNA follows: TGTGCCAGCAGCCTTGACAGGACGATGATCAATGAGCAGTTCTTC.

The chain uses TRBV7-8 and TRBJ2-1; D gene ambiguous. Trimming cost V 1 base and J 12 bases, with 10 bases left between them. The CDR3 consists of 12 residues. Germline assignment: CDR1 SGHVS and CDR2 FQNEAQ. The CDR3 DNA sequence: TGTGCCAGCAGCTTAGATGTGTTCCCGCAGTTCTTC. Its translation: CASSLDVFPQFF.

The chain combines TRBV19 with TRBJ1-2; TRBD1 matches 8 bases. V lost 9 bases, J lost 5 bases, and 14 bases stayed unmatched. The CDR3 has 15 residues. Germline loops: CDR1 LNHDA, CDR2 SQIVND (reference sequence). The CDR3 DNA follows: TGTGCCAGCCACAATACCAGGGGGCGCATATATGGCTACACCTTC. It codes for CASHNTRGRIYGYTF. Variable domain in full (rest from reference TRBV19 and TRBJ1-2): DGGITQSPKYLFRKEGQNVTLSCEQNLNHDAMYWYRQDPGQGLRLIYYSQIVNDFQKGDIAEGYSVSREKKESFPLTVTSAQKNPTAFYLCASHNTRGRIYGYTFGSGTRLTVV.

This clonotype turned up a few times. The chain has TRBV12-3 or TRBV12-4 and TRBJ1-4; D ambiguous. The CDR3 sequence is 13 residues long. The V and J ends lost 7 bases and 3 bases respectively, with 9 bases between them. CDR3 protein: CASNPGPNEKLFF. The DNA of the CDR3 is TGTGCCAGCAACCCGGGTCCTAATGAAAAACTGTTTTTT.

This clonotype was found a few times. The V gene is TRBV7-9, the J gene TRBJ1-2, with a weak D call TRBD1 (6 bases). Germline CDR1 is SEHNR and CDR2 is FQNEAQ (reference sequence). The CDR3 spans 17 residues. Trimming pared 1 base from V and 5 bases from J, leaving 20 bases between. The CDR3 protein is CASSLGGAGTQLYGYTF. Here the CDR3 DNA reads TGTGCCAGCAGCTTAGGGGGGGCCGGGACTCAACTTTATGGCTACACCTTC. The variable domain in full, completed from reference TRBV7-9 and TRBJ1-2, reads DTGVSQNPRHKITKRGQNVTFRCDPISEHNRLYWYRQTLGQGPEFLTYFQNEAQLEKSRLLSDRFSAERPKGSFSTLEIQRTEQGDSAMYLCASSLGGAGTQLYGYTFGSGTRLTVV.

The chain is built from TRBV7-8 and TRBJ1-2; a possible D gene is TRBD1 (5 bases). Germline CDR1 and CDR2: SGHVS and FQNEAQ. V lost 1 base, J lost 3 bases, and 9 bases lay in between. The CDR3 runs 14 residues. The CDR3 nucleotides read TGTGCCAGCAGCTTAGGAGGGACCTACTATGGCTACACCTTC. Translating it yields CASSLGGTYYGYTF. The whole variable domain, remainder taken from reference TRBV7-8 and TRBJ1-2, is GAGVSQSPRYKVAKRGQDVALRCDPISGHVSLFWYQQALGQGPEFLTYFQNEAQLDKSGLPSDRFFAERPEGSVSTLKIQRTQQEDSAVYLCASSLGGTYYGYTFGSGTRLTVV.

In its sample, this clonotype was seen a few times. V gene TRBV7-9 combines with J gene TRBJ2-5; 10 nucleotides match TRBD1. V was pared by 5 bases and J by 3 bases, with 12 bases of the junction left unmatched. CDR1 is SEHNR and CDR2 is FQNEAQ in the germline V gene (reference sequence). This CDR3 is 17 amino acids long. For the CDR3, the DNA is TGTGCCAGCAGCCGCTCCGAGGACAGGGGGTTGGAAGAGACCCAGTACTTC. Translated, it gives CASSRSEDRGLEETQYF.